There are a few counts of the clone carrying this TCR beta chain. Per germline, CDR1 MRHNA and CDR2 SNTAGT. The CDR3 runs to 15 residues. Trimming stripped 2 bases from V and 2 bases from J, with 11 bases between. The record originates from a study of T cells in Graves' hyperthyroidism and ophthalmopathy. Using RNA transcripts as the source, TCR beta CDR3 regions were amplified. HTBI primers were used for first-round RT-PCR of the TCR CDR3. One entry per CDR3 protein, called by TCRdb with MiXCR from the multiplex PCR reads. The data hold about 530,000 distinct CDR3 sequences, with 17% observed a single time.

The chain carries TRBV6-4 and TRBJ2-3; unclear D gene. The material sequenced was blood. This receptor was obtained from a woman younger than 30 with Graves' ophthalmopathy. The CDR3: CASSDAAGDTDTQYF. DNA of the CDR3: TGTGCCAGCAGTGACGCGGCTGGGGACACAGATACGCAGTATTTT.